The source of this TCR beta chain is a study of regulatory T cells in long-lasting Graves disease. Overall study results and limits: Persistent disease favored TRBV28, TRBJ1-2 and TRBJ2-5.

For this clonotype: Its cognate antigen is unknown.

The CDR3 has 13 amino acids. Germline CDR1 is LGHDT and CDR2 is YNNKEL (reference sequence). V lost 8 bases to trimming and J lost 5 bases; unmatched junction nucleotides: 8. Construction of TCR beta libraries relied on iRepertoire HTBI primers and on Arm-PCR targeting CDR3 regions. TCRdb redid the calling of the multiplex PCR reads with MiXCR, one entry per CDR3 protein. The sample has roughly 400,000 distinct CDR3 sequences; about 15% are singletons. Time point specified: newly diagnosed GD, antithyroid drugs for less than 3 months. Scientists built the TCR library using RNA that was extracted from PBMCs. Guidelines of the American Thyroid Association were used to diagnose Graves' disease. These same data were also listed under a study on T cells in Graves' hyperthyroidism and ophthalmopathy. This second study says: Initially, a first-round RT-PCR of the TCR CDR3 employed the HTBI primer set.

The chain has TRBV3-1 and TRBJ1-1, with TRBD1 identical over 7 bases. The sequence was obtained from a woman aged 40 to 50 with Graves disease. The source was peripheral blood mononuclear cells (PBMCs), collected at new diagnosis, from a patient treated with antithyroid drugs. The CDR3 nucleotides are TGTGCCAGCTCCACAGGGGTTAGGACTGAAGCTTTCTTT. Translating it yields CASSTGVRTEAFF.